The next 27 T cell receptor beta chains were all read from a single sample in a study of blood T cell repertoires in COVID-19. The method was immunoSEQ multiplex PCR; TCRdb's version includes in-frame clones alone and lacks a portion of them. The sample holds 320,000 or so clones, approximately 81% seen once. Specimen: PBMCs or T cells enriched from blood (not recorded which). All receptors derive from a woman aged 25 to 39 who had been exposed to COVID-19.

The chain couples TRBV7-3 to TRBJ2-3; 9 bases agree with TRBD2. This CDR3 has 17 residues. CDR1 is SGHTA, CDR2 FQGTGA, per germline. J lost 4 bases, V lost 4 bases, and 12 bases had no gene match. Written as DNA, the CDR3 is TGTGCCAGCAGCTCCCTGGGGGGCGGGAGGGCCGCAGATACGCAGTATTTT. Protein: CASSSLGGGRAADTQYF.

This clone was observed a single time. The V and J genes are TRBV9 and TRBJ2-1, with 9 bases identical to TRBD1. Germline assignment: CDR1 SGDLS and CDR2 YYNGEE. The V gene end was trimmed by 3 bases and the J gene end by 10 bases; junction bases not matched to a gene: 5. The length of the CDR3 is 13 residues. The DNA of the CDR3 is TGTGCCAGCAGCGCGGGACAGGGAAGAGAGCAGTTCTTC. The encoded protein is CASSAGQGREQFF.

This rearrangement joins TRBV11-3 to TRBJ2-3; D is possibly TRBD1 (6 bases). Germline-derived CDR1 and CDR2 are SGHNT and YENEEA. The CDR3 has 15 residues. V was shortened by 0 bases and J by 0 bases, with 7 bases between the two germline ends. The CDR3 sequence is CASSLEGASTDTQYF. The DNA for the CDR3 is TGTGCCAGCAGCTTAGAGGGGGCAAGCACAGATACGCAGTATTTT.

This clone was counted once. V is TRBV7-3 and J is TRBJ1-1; no clear D gene. Looked up from germline, CDR1 is SGHTA and CDR2 is FQGTGA. The CDR3 consists of 13 residues. The germline V and J ends were trimmed by 3 bases and 11 bases, with 16 bases remaining between them. The CDR3: CASSFNPTTGAFF. CDR3 DNA: TGTGCCAGCAGCTTTAACCCCACTACCGGGGCTTTCTTT.

The sample holds one count of this clone. The chain employs TRBV9 and TRBJ2-3, with TRBD2 matching 8 bases. This CDR3 comprises 17 residues. With 2 bases clipped from V and 5 bases from J, the junction kept 13 bases outside the gene matches. The germline gives CDR1 SGDLS, CDR2 YYNGEE. The CDR3 loop reads CASSVMAGGVRKDTQYF. The CDR3 bases are TGTGCCAGCAGCGTCATGGCGGGAGGTGTGAGGAAAGATACGCAGTATTTT.

J is TRBJ1-5 and V is TRBV2; D unclear. The CDR3 has 11 amino acids. Trimming removed 8 bases at V and 4 bases at J, with 6 bases between. The V gene's germline CDR1 is SNHLY and CDR2 FYNNEI. This CDR3 is CASRGNQPQHF. DNA for the CDR3: TGTGCCAGCCGGGGAAATCAGCCCCAGCATTTT. The full variable domain, with the rest looked up from reference TRBV2 and TRBJ1-5, is EPEVTQTPSHQVTQMGQEVILRCVPISNHLYFYWYRQILGQKVEFLVSFYNNEISEKSEIFDDQFSVERPDGSNFTLKIRSTKLEDSAMYFCASRGNQPQHFGDGTRLSIL.

The chain combines TRBV14 with TRBJ2-1; 9 nucleotides align to TRBD2. J gave up 4 bases and V 6 bases, and 7 bases lay outside the gene matches. The CDR3 extends over 15 amino acids. The germline V gene has CDR1 SGHDN and CDR2 FVKESK. For the CDR3, the DNA is TGTGCCAGCAGTTCCATAGCGGGAGCGTACAATGAGCAGTTCTTC. It codes for CASSSIAGAYNEQFF.

The V and J genes are TRBV4-1 and TRBJ2-1; no clear D gene. This CDR3 is built from 15 residues. Trimming removed 4 bases from V and 0 bases from J, with 10 bases in between. Germline values: CDR1 MGHRA, CDR2 YSYEKL. For the CDR3, the DNA is TGCGCCAGCAGCCCGCTACGGAGCTCCTACAATGAGCAGTTCTTC. Translated, it gives CASSPLRSSYNEQFF.

The genes are TRBV29-1 and TRBJ2-6, with D unresolved. CDR3 size: 14 residues. The V end was cut by 2 bases, the J end by 2 bases, with 7 bases between. Per the germline V gene, CDR1 is SQVTM and CDR2 is ANQGSEA. CDR3 bases: TGCAGCGTTGAAAGCCAACCTGGGGCCAACGTCCTGACTTTC. Translating it yields CSVESQPGANVLTF.

This clone appeared once. The V call is TRBV28, the J call TRBJ2-7; 7 nucleotides line up with TRBD1. Germline loops: CDR1 MDHEN, CDR2 SYDVKM. Losses at the gene ends were 4 bases for V and 5 bases for J; bases not matched to a gene: 2. The CDR3 loop spans 12 amino acids. In DNA, the CDR3 is TGTGCCAGCAGTTGGGGACAGAACGAGCAGTACTTC. This sequence encodes CASSWGQNEQYF.

The chain couples TRBV5-1 to TRBJ1-2; 8 nucleotides agree with TRBD1. J was trimmed by 8 bases and V by 4 bases; bases with no gene match: 1. The germline V gene encodes CDR1 SGHRS and CDR2 YFSETQ. This CDR3 comprises 11 residues. The DNA of the CDR3 is TGCGCCAGCAGCGGGGACAGGGGCTACACCTTC. Protein product: CASSGDRGYTF.

The chain combines TRBV9 with TRBJ1-2; 7 bases are shared with TRBD1. V trimming: 3 bases; J trimming: 4 bases; junction bases outside the gene matches: 6. The germline V gene has CDR1 SGDLS and CDR2 YYNGEE. CDR3 length: 14 residues. CDR3 sequence (DNA): TGTGCCAGCAGCGACATCCGACAGGGCTATGGCTACACCTTC. Its translation: CASSDIRQGYGYTF.

The V call is TRBV3-1 (or the pseudogene TRBV3-2), the J call TRBJ1-3; TRBD1 aligns across 8 bases. The CDR3 is made up of 14 amino acids. Germline CDR1 LGHDT, CDR2 YNNKEL (reference sequence). With 4 bases clipped from V and 4 bases from J, the junction kept 3 bases outside the gene matches. CDR3 nucleotide sequence: TGTGCCAGCAGCCCGACAGGGGACGGAAACACCATATATTTT. It translates to CASSPTGDGNTIYF.

This chain uses TRBV9 with TRBJ1-3; possibly TRBD1 for D (6 bases). Germline lookup yields CDR1 SGDLS and CDR2 YYNGEE. This CDR3 comprises 15 residues. Trimming cost V 4 bases and J 2 bases, with 13 bases left between them. This CDR3 is CASSPRDIPGNTIYF. The CDR3 nucleotides are TGTGCCAGCAGCCCCCGGGACATACCTGGAAACACCATATATTTT.

V gene TRBV7-3 combines with J gene TRBJ2-7; 8 bases are a match to TRBD1. Germline assignment: CDR1 SGHTA and CDR2 FQGTGA. The CDR3 totals 13 residues. V lost 3 bases to trimming and J lost 3 bases; unmatched junction nucleotides: 1. The DNA of the CDR3 is TGTGCCAGCAGCTTTGACAGGGGCTACGAGCAGTACTTC. It encodes CASSFDRGYEQYF.

The chain combines TRBV19 with TRBJ1-4; D might be TRBD1 (5 bases). CDR1 and CDR2 from the germline V gene are LNHDA and SQIVND (reference sequence). The CDR3 is 15 residues long. V lost 10 bases to trimming and J lost 0 bases, with 15 bases between them. As DNA, the CDR3 is TGTGCCACCACGAAGGGGATCCCAACTAATGAAAAACTGTTTTTT. Translating it yields CATTKGIPTNEKLFF.

The chain carries TRBV12-5 and TRBJ1-5; possible D gene TRBD1, 6 bases. V dropped 6 bases and J dropped 5 bases, with 11 bases sitting between them. The CDR3 has 13 amino acids. Per germline, CDR1 LGHNT and CDR2 FRNRAP. The CDR3 region is CASGPNRDQPQHF. The CDR3 nucleotides are TGTGCTAGTGGCCCTAACAGGGATCAGCCCCAGCATTTT.

The chain combines TRBV11-1 with TRBJ2-7; no firm D call. CDR3 length: 14 amino acids. Trimming shortened V by 3 bases and J by 2 bases, and 11 bases separated the two germline ends. Germline loops: CDR1 SGHAT, CDR2 FQDESV (reference sequence). Written as DNA, the CDR3 is TGTGCCAGCAGCTTCCCAGGCGACACCTACGAGCAGTACTTC. It specifies CASSFPGDTYEQYF.

The gene calls are TRBV11-2 and TRBJ1-1; D is perhaps TRBD1 (5 bases). The CDR3 sequence is 13 residues long. CDR1 is SGHAT, CDR2 FQNNGV, per germline. V was pared by 5 bases and J by 7 bases, with 14 bases between. CDR3 sequence: CASSLRTPREAFF. CDR3 in DNA: TGTGCCAGCAGCCTAAGGACACCCCGTGAAGCTTTCTTT.

This clone was seen only a few times. The rearrangement links TRBV29-1 to TRBJ1-4; tentative D call: TRBD1 (5 bases). V lost 7 bases to trimming and J lost 8 bases, with 14 bases between them. CDR1 and CDR2 (germline): SQVTM, ANQGSEA. The length of the CDR3 is 12 residues. The CDR3 spells CSADAGGEKLFF. The CDR3 DNA is TGCAGCGCAGATGCTGGGGGGGAAAAACTGTTTTTT.

The J gene is TRBJ2-5, the V gene TRBV28, with D uncertain. This CDR3 is built from 12 residues. Germline V lookup: CDR1 MDHEN, CDR2 SYDVKM. V dropped 4 bases and J dropped 2 bases, with 5 bases sitting between them. The CDR3 is CASSYQQETQYF. CDR3 DNA sequence: TGTGCCAGCAGTTACCAGCAAGAGACCCAGTACTTC.

The chain is built from TRBV3-1 (or the pseudogene TRBV3-2) and TRBJ1-4, with D perhaps matching TRBD1 (6 bases). The CDR3 is made up of 15 amino acids. CDR1 and CDR2 from the germline V gene are LGHDT and YNNKEL (reference sequence). The V and J ends lost 5 bases and 7 bases respectively, with 17 bases between them. DNA for the CDR3: TGTGCCAGCAGCTACCCGACAGGAGGAAGTGAAAAACTGTTTTTT. Its translation: CASSYPTGGSEKLFF.

This sequence joins TRBV2 and TRBJ2-2; D gene unclear. The CDR3 has 10 residues. The germline V gene encodes CDR1 SNHLY and CDR2 FYNNEI. V shed 8 bases and J shed 5 bases, with 3 bases lying between them. The CDR3 nucleotides are TGTGCCAGCCGGACCGGGGAGCTGTTTTTT. Its translation is CASRTGELFF.

This clone appeared once. The chain is built from TRBV6-5 and TRBJ1-4; unclear D gene. The CDR3 runs to 14 residues. Germline assignment: CDR1 MNHEY and CDR2 SVGAGI. The V end lost 0 bases, the J end lost 6 bases, and 8 bases lay between the germline ends. As DNA, the CDR3 is TGTGCCAGCAGTTACTCCCAGCGAGATGAAAAACTGTTTTTT. This sequence encodes CASSYSQRDEKLFF.

The V and J genes are TRBV4-1 and TRBJ2-1, with TRBD2 identical over 11 bases. The V segment lost 3 bases and the J segment 7 bases; nucleotides outside the gene matches: 11. The length of the CDR3 is 17 residues. Germline V gene data show CDR1 as MGHRA and CDR2 as YSYEKL. In nucleotides, the CDR3 is TGCGCCAGCAGCCAGATGAAAATAGCGGGAGGGCCAAATGAGCAGTTCTTC. It yields the protein CASSQMKIAGGPNEQFF.

The V and J genes are TRBV9 and TRBJ2-2; 8 bases match TRBD2. The CDR3 spans 16 residues. Germline CDR1 SGDLS, CDR2 YYNGEE. V shed 3 bases, J shed 6 bases, and the junction held 10 bases outside the gene matches. CDR3 in DNA: TGTGCCAGCAGCGCGGAGGGGGGACTAGAATCCGGGGAGCTGTTTTTT. This gives the protein CASSAEGGLESGELFF.

The chain carries TRBV18 and TRBJ1-2; the match to TRBD1 covers 7 bases. There are 14 residues in the CDR3. V trimming: 6 bases; J trimming: 2 bases; junction bases outside the gene matches: 6. The germline gives CDR1 KGHSH, CDR2 LQKENI. CDR3 DNA: TGTGCCAGCTCGCCGACAGGGCTCAACTATGGCTACACCTTC. It codes for CASSPTGLNYGYTF.